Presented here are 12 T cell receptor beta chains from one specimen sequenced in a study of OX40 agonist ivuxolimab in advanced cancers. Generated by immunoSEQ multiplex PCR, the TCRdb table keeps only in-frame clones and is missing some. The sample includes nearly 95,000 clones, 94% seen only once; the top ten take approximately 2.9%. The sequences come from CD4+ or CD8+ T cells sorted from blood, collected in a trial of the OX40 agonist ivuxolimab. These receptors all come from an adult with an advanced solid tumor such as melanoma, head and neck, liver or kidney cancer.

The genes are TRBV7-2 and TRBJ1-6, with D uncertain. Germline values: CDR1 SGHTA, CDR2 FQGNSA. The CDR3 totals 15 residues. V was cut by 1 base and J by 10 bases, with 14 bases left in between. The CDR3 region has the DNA TGTGCCAGCAGCTTAGACGGGGTTTTGGACTCACCCCTCCACTTT. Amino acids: CASSLDGVLDSPLHF.

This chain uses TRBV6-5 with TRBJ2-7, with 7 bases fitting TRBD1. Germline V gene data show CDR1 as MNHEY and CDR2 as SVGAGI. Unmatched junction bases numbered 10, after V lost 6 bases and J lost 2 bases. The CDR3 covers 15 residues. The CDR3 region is CASRIQGFSTYEQYF. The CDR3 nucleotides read TGTGCCAGCAGAATACAGGGGTTCTCCACCTACGAGCAGTACTTC.

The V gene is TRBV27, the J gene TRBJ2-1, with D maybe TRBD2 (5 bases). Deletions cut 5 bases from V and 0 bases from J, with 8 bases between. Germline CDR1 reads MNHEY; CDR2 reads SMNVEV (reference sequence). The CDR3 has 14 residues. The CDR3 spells CASSVGDSYNEQFF. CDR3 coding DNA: TGTGCCAGCAGTGTCGGGGACTCCTACAATGAGCAGTTCTTC.

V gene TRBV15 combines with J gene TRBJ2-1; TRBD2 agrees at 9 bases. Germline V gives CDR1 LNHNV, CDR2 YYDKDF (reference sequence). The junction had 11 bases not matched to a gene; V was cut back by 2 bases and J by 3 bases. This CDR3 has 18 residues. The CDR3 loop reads CATSRPIGSGSYYNEQFF. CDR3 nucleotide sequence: TGTGCCACCAGCAGACCCATAGGTAGCGGGAGCTACTACAATGAGCAGTTCTTC.

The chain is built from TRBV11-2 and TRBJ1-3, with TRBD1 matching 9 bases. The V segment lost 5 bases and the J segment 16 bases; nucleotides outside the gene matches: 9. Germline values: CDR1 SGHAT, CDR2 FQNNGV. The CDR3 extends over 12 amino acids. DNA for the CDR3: TGTGCCAGCAGCCCGGGGACAGGGAGTTATTATTTT. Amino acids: CASSPGTGSYYF.

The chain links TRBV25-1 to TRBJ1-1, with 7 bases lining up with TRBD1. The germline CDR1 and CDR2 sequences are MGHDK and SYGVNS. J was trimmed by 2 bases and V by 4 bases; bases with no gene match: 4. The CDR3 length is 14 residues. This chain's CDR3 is CASSADRVNTEAFF. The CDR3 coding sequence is TGTGCCAGCAGTGCCGACAGGGTTAACACTGAAGCTTTCTTT.

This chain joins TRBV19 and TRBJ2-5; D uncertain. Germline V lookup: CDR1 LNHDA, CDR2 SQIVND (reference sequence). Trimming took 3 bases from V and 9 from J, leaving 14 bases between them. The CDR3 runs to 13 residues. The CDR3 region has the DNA TGTGCCAGTAGTATCTCGGCCGGTAAGGCCCAGTACTTC. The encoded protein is CASSISAGKAQYF.

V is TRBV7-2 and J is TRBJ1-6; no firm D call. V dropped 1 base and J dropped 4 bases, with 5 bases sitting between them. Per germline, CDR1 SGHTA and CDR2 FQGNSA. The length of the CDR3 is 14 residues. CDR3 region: CASSLEGYNSPLHF. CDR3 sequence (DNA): TGTGCCAGCAGCTTAGAGGGATATAATTCACCCCTCCACTTT.

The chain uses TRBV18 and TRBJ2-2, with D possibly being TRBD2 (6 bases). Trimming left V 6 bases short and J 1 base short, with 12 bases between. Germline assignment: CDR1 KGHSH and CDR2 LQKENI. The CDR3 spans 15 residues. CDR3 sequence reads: CASSLWEENTGELFF. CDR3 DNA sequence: TGTGCCAGCTCCCTTTGGGAGGAGAACACCGGGGAGCTGTTTTTT. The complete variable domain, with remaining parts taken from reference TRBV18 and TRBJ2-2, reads NAGVMQNPRHLVRRRGQEARLRCSPMKGHSHVYWYRQLPEEGLKFMVYLQKENIIDESGMPKERFSAEFPKEGPSILRIQQVVRGDSAAYFCASSLWEENTGELFFGEGSRLTVL.

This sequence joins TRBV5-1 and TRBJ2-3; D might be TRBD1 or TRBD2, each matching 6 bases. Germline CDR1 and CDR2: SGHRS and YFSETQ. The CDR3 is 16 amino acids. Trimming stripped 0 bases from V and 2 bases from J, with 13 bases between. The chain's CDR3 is CASSLEGGLATDTQYF. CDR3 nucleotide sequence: TGCGCCAGCAGCTTGGAGGGGGGTTTGGCCACAGATACGCAGTATTTT. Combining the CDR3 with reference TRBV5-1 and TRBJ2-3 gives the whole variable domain KAGVTQTPRYLIKTRGQQVTLSCSPISGHRSVSWYQQTPGQGLQFLFEYFSETQRNKGNFPGRFSGRQFSNSRSEMNVSTLELGDSALYLCASSLEGGLATDTQYFGPGTRLTVL.

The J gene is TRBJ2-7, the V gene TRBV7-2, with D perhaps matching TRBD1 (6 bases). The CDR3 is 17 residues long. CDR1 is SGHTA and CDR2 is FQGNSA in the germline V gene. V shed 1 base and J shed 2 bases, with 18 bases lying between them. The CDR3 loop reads CASSLGAGAILAYEQYF. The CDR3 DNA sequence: TGTGCCAGCAGCTTAGGCGCAGGGGCAATTTTGGCCTACGAGCAGTACTTC.

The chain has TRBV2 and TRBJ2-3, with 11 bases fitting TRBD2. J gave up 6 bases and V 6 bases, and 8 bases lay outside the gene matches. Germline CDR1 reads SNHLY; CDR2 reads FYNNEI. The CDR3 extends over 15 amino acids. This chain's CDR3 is CASSKGTSGADTQYF. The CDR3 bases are TGTGCCAGCAGCAAGGGGACTAGCGGCGCGGATACGCAGTATTTT.